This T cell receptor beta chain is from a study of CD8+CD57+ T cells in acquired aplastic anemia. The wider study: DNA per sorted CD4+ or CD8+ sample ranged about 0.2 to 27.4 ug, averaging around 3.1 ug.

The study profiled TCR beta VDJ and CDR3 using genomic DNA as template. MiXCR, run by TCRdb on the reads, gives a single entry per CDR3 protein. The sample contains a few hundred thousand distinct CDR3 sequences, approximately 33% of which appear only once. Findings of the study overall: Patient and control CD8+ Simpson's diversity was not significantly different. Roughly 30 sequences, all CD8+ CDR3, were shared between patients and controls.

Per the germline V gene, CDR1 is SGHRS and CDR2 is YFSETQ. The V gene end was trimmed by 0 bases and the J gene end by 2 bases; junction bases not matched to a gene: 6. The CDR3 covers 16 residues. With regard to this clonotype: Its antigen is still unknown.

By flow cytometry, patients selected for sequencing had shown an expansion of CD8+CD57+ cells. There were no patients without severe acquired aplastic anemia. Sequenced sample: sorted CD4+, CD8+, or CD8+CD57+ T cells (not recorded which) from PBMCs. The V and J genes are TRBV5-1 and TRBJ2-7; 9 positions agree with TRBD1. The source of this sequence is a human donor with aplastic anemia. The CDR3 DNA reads TGCGCCAGCAGCTTGGCCGCCGGACAGGGGACCTACGAGCAGTACTTC. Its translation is CASSLAAGQGTYEQYF.